Listed below are T cell receptor beta chains from one sample, sequenced in a study of blood T cell repertoires in COVID-19. Sequencing was performed with immunoSEQ multiplex PCR; in TCRdb, only in-frame clones are kept and a portion is missing. The sample has about 500,000 clones, roughly nine tenths seen once. Input material: PBMCs or T cells enriched from blood (not recorded which). The receptors were gathered from a woman between 18 and 29 years old who had recovered from COVID-19. CDR3s leave out the opening cysteine and the closing phenylalanine or tryptophan.

TRBJ1-4,TRBV2,ASSLQGEGEKLF
TRBJ1-6,TRBV30,AWSGPGTGGGQPLH
TRBJ1-5,TRBV6-5,ASSSGQGEQPQH
TRBJ2-1,TRBV5-8,ASSLKLLASYNEQF
TRBJ1-1,TRBV5-1,ASSFEGQGTEAF
TRBJ2-2,TRBV23-1,ASSRQTVLAAGELF
TRBJ1-4,TRBV25-1,ASSTYRTPLKLF
TRBJ1-6,TRBV6-1,ASREAGSPLH
TRBJ2-5,TRBV19,ASSIPQETQY
TRBJ1-1,TRBV18,ASSPSGEGTENTEAF
TRBJ1-5,TRBV2,ASSEAREGGGQPQH
TRBJ1-4,TRBV6-2/TRBV6-3,ASSYTGTRAEKLF
TRBJ2-3,TRBV4-1,ASSQDKRGADTQY
TRBJ1-2,TRBV4-1,ASSQEGAESYPGGYT
TRBJ2-2,TRBV27,ASSTGGGTGELF
TRBJ1-1,TRBV10-1,ASSMTDRGAF
TRBJ1-2,TRBV6-6,ASSREGGNYGYT
TRBJ2-1,TRBV4-1,ASTDRVAYEQF
TRBJ2-2,TRBV7-3,ASSIQSTSDHGELF
TRBJ2-2,TRBV3-1/TRBV3-2,ASSRISSNTGELF
TRBJ2-3,TRBV29-1,SVRTGAGDTQY
TRBJ1-5,TRBV21-1,ASRLAFSRGRKDQPQH
TRBJ2-7,TRBV2,ASSEDLESGSEQY
TRBJ2-2,TRBV25-1,ASSGLPGQGTGELF
TRBJ2-7,TRBV28,ASSSPYGTSGPYEQY
TRBJ1-3,TRBV30,AREGFSGNTIY
TRBJ1-1,TRBV7-2,ASLYRGNTEAF
TRBJ2-4,TRBV5-6,ASSLRHSAKNIQY
TRBJ1-2,TRBV5-1,ASSTGQGANYGYT
TRBJ2-7,TRBV12-3/TRBV12-4,ASHRDRDHEQY
TRBJ2-2,TRBV20-1,SASRQGPNTGELF
TRBJ2-3,TRBV11-3,ASSSGPEGGDTQY
TRBJ1-1,TRBV5-1,ASGRGGSEAF
TRBJ1-1,TRBV5-1,ASSLGPSSNPEAF
TRBJ1-3,TRBV10-3,AISESLTRGPSWVGSGNTIY
TRBJ2-2,TRBV11-3,ASSLALWGDGRSTGELF
TRBJ1-2,TRBV5-4,ASSPLQGADYGYT
TRBJ2-7,TRBV6-2/TRBV6-3,ASSRNPGSNYEQY
TRBJ2-7,TRBV11-2,ASSLDPGTRLGTNYEQY
TRBJ2-4,TRBV19,ASSIARGNIQY
TRBJ1-1,TRBV5-1,ASSLAPGNTEAF